Each of the 2 T cell receptor beta chains below was sequenced from the same sample in a study of blood T cell repertoires in COVID-19 (dated by TCRdb to about 2020). Receptor libraries were prepared by the immunoSEQ multiplex PCR assay. TCRdb stores this immuneACCESS table with in-frame sequences only. Part of the clones is absent; in the studies checked, under half of the shortfall reflects unresolved V genes, and no reason is known for the rest. For this sample there are some 200,000 clones; around nine tenths appear just once. The ten largest clones capture 5% to 6.5% of the sample. The specimen sequenced was peripheral blood. The source of these receptors is a man aged 40-55 years with active or convalescent COVID-19.

The chain links TRBV10-3 to TRBJ2-5; 8 nucleotides match TRBD1. Trimming removed 10 bases from V and 5 bases from J; junction bases left unmatched: 9. Germline CDR1 reads ENHRY; CDR2 reads SYGVKD. This CDR3 spans 13 amino acids. CDR3 sequence: CATQTGAQETQYF. The CDR3 DNA is TGTGCCACCCAGACAGGGGCCCAGGAGACCCAGTACTTC.

CDR3 nucleotide sequence: TGTGCCAGTAGTACGACAGGGGGCAATTCCTACGAGCAGTACTTC. This sequence encodes CASSTTGGNSYEQYF. The V call is TRBV19, the J call TRBJ2-7; 10 nucleotides line up with TRBD1. The CDR3 runs 15 residues. Looked up from germline, CDR1 is LNHDA and CDR2 is SQIVND (reference sequence). V lost 4 bases, J lost 1 base, and 4 bases stayed unmatched.